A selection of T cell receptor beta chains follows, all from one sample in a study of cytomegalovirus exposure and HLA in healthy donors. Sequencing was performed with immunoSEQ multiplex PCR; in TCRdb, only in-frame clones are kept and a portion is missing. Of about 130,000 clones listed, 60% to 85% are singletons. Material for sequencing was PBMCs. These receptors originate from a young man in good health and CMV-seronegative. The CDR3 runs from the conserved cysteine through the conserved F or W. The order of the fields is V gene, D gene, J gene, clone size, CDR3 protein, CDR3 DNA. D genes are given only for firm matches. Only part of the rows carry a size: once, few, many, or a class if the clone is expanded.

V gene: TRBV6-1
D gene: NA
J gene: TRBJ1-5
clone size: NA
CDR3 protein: CASSTQGAQPQHF
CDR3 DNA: TGTGCCAGCAGTACACAAGGGGCTCAGCCCCAGCATTTT

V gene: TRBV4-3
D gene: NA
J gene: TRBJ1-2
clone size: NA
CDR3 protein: CASSLDRTNYGYTF
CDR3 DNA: TGCGCCAGCAGCCTGGACAGAACTAACTATGGCTACACCTTC

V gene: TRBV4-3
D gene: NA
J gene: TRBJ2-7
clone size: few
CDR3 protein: CASSQTVTYEQYF
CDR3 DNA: TGCGCCAGCAGCCAGACAGTGACCTACGAGCAGTACTTC

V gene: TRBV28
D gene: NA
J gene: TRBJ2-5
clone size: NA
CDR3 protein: CASSSPEGWETQYF
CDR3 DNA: TGTGCCAGCAGTTCTCCCGAGGGTTGGGAGACCCAGTACTTC

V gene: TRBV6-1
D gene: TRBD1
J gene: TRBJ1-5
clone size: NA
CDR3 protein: CASSEALTGTPNQPQHF
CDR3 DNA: TGTGCCAGCAGTGAAGCGCTGACAGGGACCCCCAATCAGCCCCAGCATTTT

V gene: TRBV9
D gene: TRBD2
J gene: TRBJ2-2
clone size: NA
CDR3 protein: CASSGLAGNTGELFF
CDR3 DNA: TGTGCCAGCAGCGGGCTAGCGGGTAACACCGGGGAGCTGTTTTTT

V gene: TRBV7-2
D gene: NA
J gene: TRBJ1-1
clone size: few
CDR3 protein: CASSLIVTEAFF
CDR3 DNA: TGTGCCAGCAGCTTAATCGTCACTGAAGCTTTCTTT

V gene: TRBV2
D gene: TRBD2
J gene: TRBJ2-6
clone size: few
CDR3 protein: CASSSGVNSGANVLTF
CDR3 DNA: TGTGCCAGCAGTAGCGGGGTTAATTCTGGGGCCAACGTCCTGACTTTC

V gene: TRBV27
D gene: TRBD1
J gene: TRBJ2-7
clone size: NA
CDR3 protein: CASRWTGSYEQYF
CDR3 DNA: TGTGCCAGCAGGTGGACAGGGTCCTACGAGCAGTACTTC

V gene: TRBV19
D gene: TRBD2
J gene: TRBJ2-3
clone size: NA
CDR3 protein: CASSIDAATSGGRTDTQYF
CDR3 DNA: TGTGCCAGTAGTATAGACGCCGCGACTAGCGGGGGTCGCACAGATACGCAGTATTTT

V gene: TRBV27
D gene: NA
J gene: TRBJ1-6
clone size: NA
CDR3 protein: CASSLSSYNSPLHF
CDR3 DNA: TGTGCCAGCAGTTTGAGCTCCTATAATTCACCCCTCCACTTT

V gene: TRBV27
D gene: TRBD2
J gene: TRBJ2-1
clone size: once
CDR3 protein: CASSLNPLAARSYNEQFF
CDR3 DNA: TGTGCCAGCAGTTTAAACCCACTAGCGGCTAGGTCCTACAATGAGCAGTTCTTC

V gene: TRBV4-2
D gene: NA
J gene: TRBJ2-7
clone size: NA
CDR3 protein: CASSQDRGFAYEQYF
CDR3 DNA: TGTGCCAGCAGCCAAGATCGGGGGTTTGCCTACGAGCAGTACTTC

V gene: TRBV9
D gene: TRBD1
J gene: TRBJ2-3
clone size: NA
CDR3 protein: CASSGNRGRTTDTQYF
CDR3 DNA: TGTGCCAGCAGCGGGAACAGGGGGCGAACCACAGATACGCAGTATTTT

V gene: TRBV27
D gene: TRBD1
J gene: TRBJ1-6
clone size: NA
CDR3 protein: CASSKDRATYNSPLHF
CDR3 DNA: TGTGCCAGCAGTAAAGACAGGGCAACCTATAATTCACCCCTCCACTTT

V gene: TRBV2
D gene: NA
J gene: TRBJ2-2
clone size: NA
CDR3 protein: CASRRGTGELFF
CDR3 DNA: TGTGCCAGCCGGCGGGGCACCGGGGAGCTGTTTTTT

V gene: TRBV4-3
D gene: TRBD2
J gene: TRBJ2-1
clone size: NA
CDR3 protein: CASSQIAGGPLYNEQFF
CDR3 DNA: TGCGCCAGCAGCCAAATAGCGGGAGGCCCTCTCTACAATGAGCAGTTCTTC

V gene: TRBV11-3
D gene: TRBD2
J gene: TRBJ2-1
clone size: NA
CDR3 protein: CASSLDTSGGAYNEQFF
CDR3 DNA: TGTGCCAGCAGCTTAGATACTAGCGGGGGAGCCTACAATGAGCAGTTCTTC

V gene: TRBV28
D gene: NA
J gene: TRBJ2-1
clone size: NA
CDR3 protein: CASSLGGAPQGGEQFF
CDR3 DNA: TGTGCCAGCAGCCTTGGGGGCGCTCCACAGGGTGGAGAGCAGTTCTTC

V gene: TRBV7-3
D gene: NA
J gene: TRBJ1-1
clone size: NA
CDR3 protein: CASSPSGGVGTEAFF
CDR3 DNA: TGTGCCAGCAGCCCGTCGGGGGGCGTGGGCACTGAAGCTTTCTTT

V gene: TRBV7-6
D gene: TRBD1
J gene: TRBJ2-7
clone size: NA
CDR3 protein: CASSFVANPDRADEQYF
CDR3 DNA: TGTGCCAGCAGCTTCGTCGCCAATCCTGACAGGGCCGACGAGCAGTACTTC

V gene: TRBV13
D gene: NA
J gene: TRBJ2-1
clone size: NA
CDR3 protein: CASSGGAGDNEQFF
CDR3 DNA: TGTGCCAGCAGCGGTGGGGCCGGAGACAATGAGCAGTTCTTC

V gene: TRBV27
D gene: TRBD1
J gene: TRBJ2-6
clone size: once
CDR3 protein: CAGSYWDSPSGANVLTF
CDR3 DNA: TGTGCCGGCAGTTATTGGGACAGCCCTTCTGGGGCCAACGTCCTGACTTTC

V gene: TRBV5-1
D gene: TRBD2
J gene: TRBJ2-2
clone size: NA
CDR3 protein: CASSETSGGINTGELFF
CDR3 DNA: TGCGCCAGCAGCGAGACTAGCGGGGGCATTAACACCGGGGAGCTGTTTTTT

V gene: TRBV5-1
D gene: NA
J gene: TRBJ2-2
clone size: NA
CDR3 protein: CASKHTGDDTGELFF
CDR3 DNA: TGCGCCAGCAAACATACGGGGGATGACACCGGGGAGCTGTTTTTT

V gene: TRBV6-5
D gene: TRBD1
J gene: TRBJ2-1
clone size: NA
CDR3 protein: CASSYSTGGVDYEQFF
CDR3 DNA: TGTGCCAGCAGTTACTCGACAGGGGGGGTCGACTATGAGCAGTTCTTC

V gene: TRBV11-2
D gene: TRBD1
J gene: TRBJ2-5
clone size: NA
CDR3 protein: CASSLDRGGGQGKETQYF
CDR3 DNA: TGTGCCAGCAGCTTAGATCGAGGGGGGGGACAGGGAAAAGAGACCCAGTACTTC

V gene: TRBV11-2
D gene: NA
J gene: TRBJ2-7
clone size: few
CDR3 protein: CASSSLDRSYEQYF
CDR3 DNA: TGTGCCAGCAGCTCCCTGGACAGATCCTACGAGCAGTACTTC

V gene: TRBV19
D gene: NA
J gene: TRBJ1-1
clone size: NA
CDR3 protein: CASWAGRTNTEAFF
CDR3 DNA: TGTGCCAGTTGGGCGGGACGTACGAACACTGAAGCTTTCTTT

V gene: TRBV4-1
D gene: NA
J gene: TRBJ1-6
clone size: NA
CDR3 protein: CASSQDTVSSYNSPLHF
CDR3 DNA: TGCGCCAGCAGCCAGGATACAGTCAGCTCCTATAATTCACCCCTCCACTTT

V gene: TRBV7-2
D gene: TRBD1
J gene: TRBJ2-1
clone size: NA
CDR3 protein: CASSLGDSSSNNEQFF
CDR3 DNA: TGTGCCAGCAGCTTAGGGGACAGTTCATCGAACAATGAGCAGTTCTTC

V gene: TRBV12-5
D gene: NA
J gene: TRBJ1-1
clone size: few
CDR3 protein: CASGSNSREAFF
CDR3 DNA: TGTGCTAGTGGTAGTAACTCAAGGGAGGCTTTCTTT

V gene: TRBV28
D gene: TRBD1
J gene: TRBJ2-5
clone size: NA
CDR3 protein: CASSSDRGETQYF
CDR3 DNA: TGTGCCAGCAGTTCGGACAGGGGTGAGACCCAGTACTTC

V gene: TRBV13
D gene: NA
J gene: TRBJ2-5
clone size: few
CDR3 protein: CASSPRLVGETQYF
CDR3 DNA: TGTGCCAGCAGCCCGAGACTAGTAGGGGAGACCCAGTACTTC

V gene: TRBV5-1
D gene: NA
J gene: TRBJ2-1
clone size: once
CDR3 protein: CASSLSNNEQFF
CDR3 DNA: TGCGCCAGCAGCTTGTCCAACAATGAGCAGTTCTTC

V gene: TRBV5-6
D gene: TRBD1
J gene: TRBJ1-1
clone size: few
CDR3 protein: CASSLGRQGWTEAFF
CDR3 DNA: TGTGCCAGCAGCCTGGGGAGACAGGGGTGGACTGAAGCTTTCTTT

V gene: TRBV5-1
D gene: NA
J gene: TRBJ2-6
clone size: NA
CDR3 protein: CASSSRTGANVLTF
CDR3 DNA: TGCGCCAGCAGCTCGAGGACTGGGGCCAACGTCCTGACTTTC

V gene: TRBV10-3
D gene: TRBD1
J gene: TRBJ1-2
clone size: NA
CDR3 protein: CAITGTGLYGYTF
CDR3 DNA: TGTGCCATCACCGGGACAGGGTTATATGGCTACACCTTC

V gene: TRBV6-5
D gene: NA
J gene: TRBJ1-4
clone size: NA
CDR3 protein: CASSKGAREKLFF
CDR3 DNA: TGTGCCAGCAGCAAAGGGGCGCGTGAAAAACTGTTTTTT

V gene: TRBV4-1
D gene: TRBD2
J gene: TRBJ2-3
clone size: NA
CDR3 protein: CASSQVASGSRDTQYF
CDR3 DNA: TGCGCCAGCAGCCAAGTGGCTAGCGGGAGTCGAGATACGCAGTATTTT

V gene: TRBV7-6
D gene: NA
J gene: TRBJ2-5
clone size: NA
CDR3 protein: CASSLARETQYF
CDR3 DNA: TGTGCCAGCAGCTTAGCGCGCGAGACCCAGTACTTC

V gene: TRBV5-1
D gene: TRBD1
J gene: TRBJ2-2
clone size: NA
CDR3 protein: CASSFDIDRGRTGELFF
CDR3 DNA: TGCGCCAGCAGCTTCGATATCGACAGGGGGCGGACCGGGGAGCTGTTTTTT

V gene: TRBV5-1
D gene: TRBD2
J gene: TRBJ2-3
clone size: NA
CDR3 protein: CASSLGTSGTTDTQYF
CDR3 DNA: TGCGCCAGCAGCTTGGGGACTAGCGGGACCACAGATACGCAGTATTTT

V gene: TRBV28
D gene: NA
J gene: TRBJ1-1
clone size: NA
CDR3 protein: CASATPITEAFF
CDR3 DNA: TGTGCCAGCGCGACACCGATCACTGAAGCTTTCTTT

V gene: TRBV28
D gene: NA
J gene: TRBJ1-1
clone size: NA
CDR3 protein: CASSLGGVSTEAFF
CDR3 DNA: TGTGCCAGCAGTTTAGGGGGGGTGAGCACTGAAGCTTTCTTT

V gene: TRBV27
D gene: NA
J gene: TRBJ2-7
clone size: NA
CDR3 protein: CASSVSWSSYEQYF
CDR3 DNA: TGTGCCAGCAGCGTGAGTTGGAGCTCCTACGAGCAGTACTTC

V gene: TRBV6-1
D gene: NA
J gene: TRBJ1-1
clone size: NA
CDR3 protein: CASSDGTRKGYTEAFF
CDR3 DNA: TGTGCCAGCAGTGATGGGACAAGGAAGGGGTACACTGAAGCTTTCTTT

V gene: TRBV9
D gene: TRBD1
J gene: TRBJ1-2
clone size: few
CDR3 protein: CASSVRRTGGSGYTF
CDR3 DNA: TGTGCCAGCAGCGTGCGCCGGACAGGGGGCTCGGGCTACACCTTC

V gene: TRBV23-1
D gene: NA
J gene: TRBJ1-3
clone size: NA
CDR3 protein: CASSSRQQRSGNTIYF
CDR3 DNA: TGCGCCAGCAGTTCAAGGCAGCAGCGCTCTGGAAACACCATATATTTT

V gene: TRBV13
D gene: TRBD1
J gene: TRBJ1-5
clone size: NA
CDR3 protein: CASSQRDRRKEPQHF
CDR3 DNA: TGTGCCAGCAGCCAGCGGGACAGGCGGAAGGAGCCCCAGCATTTT

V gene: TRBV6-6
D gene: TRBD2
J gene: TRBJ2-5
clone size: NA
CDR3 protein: CASSRLAGDQETQYF
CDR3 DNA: TGTGCCAGCAGTCGACTAGCGGGGGATCAAGAGACCCAGTACTTC

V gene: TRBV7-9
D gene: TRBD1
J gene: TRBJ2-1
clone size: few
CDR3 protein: CASSSTWGTGGINEQFF
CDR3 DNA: TGTGCCAGCAGCTCAACGTGGGGGACAGGGGGGATAAATGAGCAGTTCTTC